This TCR beta chain was documented in a study of post-analysis software for immune sequencing data. Overall study context: The cohort encompassed relapsing-remitting, secondary progressive and progressive-relapsing multiple sclerosis disease courses. Points from the study as a whole: The study found TRBV5-6, TRBV5-1 and TRBV20-1 among 4 or 5 TRBV segments more frequent in patients than controls. Relative to controls, patients with multiple sclerosis showed significantly lower normalized Chao1 diversity.

Each TCR beta cDNA library carried unique molecular identifiers. TCRdb processed the PCR reads anew with MiXCR; each CDR3 protein has one entry. The sample lists 700,000 to 900,000 distinct CDR3 sequences, 46% occurring once. The ends were cut back, 2 bases at V and 3 bases at J, with 5 bases in the middle. In germline, CDR1 is MNHNS, CDR2 SASEGT. The CDR3 has 12 residues. On this clonotype itself: Its antigen remains unidentified.

What was sequenced was blood. This chain joins TRBV6-1 and TRBJ2-7; possibly TRBD1 for D (5 bases). The receptor was isolated from a girl aged 10 to 17 with multiple sclerosis. CDR3 DNA sequence: TGTGCCAGCAGTGAACAGGGCTACGAGCAGTACTTC. Translating it yields CASSEQGYEQYF.